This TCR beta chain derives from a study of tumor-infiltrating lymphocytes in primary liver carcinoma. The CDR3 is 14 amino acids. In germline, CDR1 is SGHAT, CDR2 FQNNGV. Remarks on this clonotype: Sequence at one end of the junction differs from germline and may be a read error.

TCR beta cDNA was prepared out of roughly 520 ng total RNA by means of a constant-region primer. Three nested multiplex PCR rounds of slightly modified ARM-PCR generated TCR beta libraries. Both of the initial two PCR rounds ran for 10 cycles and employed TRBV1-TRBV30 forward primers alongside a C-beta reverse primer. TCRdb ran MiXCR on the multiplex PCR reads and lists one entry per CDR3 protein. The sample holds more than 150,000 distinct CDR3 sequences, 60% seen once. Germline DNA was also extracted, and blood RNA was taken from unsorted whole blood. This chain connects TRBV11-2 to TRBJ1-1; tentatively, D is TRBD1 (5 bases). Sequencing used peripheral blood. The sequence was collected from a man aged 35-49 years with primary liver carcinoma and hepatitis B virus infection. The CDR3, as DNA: TGTGCCAGCAGCTTAGACAGGGTAGCGACTGAGGCTTTCTTT. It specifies CASSLDRVATEAFF.